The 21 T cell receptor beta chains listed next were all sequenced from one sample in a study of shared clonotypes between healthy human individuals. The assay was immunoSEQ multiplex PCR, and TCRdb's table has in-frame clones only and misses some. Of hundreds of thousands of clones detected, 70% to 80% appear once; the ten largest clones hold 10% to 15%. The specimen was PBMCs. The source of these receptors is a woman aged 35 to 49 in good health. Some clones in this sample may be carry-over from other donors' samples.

This CDR3 is CASNFQGATLGSPGANVLTF. CDR3 nucleotides: TGTGCCAGTAACTTCCAGGGGGCGACTTTAGGTTCCCCTGGGGCCAACGTCCTGACTTTC. This chain joins TRBV19 and TRBJ2-6, with 8 positions matching TRBD1. The trim removed 7 bases at V and 2 bases at J, leaving 19 bases unmatched. Germline CDR1 LNHDA, CDR2 SQIVND (reference sequence). The CDR3 contains 20 residues.

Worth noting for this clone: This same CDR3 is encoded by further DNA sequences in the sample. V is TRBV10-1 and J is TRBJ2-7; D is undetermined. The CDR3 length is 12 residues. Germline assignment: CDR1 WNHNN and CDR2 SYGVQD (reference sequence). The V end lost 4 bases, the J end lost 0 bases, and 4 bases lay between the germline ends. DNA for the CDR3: TGCGCCAGCAGTGCCAGCTCCTACGAGCAGTACTTC. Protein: CASSASSYEQYF.

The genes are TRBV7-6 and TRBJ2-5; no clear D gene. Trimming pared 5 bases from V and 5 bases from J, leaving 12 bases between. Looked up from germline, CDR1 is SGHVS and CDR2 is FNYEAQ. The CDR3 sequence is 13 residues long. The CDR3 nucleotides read TGTGCCAGCAGCCTGGGATGGCGGGAGACCCAGTACTTC. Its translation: CASSLGWRETQYF.

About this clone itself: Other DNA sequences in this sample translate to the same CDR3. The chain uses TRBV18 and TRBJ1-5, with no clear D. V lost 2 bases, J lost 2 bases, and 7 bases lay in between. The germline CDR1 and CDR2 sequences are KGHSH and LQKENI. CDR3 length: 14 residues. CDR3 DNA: TGTGCCAGCTCACCAGGGATTGGCAATCAGCCCCAGCATTTT. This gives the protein CASSPGIGNQPQHF.

CDR3 region: CASSYGQQETQYF. The CDR3 nucleotides read TGTGCCAGTAGTTACGGACAGCAAGAGACCCAGTACTTC. This chain connects TRBV19 to TRBJ2-5, with D perhaps TRBD1 (6 bases). Trimming removed 5 bases from V and 2 bases from J, with 9 bases in between. This CDR3 is 13 amino acids long. Germline V gives CDR1 LNHDA, CDR2 SQIVND (reference sequence).

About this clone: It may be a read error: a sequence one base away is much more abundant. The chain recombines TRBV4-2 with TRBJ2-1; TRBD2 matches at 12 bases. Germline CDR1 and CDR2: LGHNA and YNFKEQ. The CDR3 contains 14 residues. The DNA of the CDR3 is TGTACCAGCAGCCCCCTACCCACTAGCGGGAGGAGTTTCTTC. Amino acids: CTSSPLPTSGRSFF.

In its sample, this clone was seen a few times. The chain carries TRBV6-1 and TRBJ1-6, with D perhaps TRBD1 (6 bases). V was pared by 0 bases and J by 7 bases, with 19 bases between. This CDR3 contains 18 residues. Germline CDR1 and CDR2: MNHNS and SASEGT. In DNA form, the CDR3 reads TGTGCCAGCAGTGAAGCCCCCGGGGGCGGCCGTCTGAATTCACCCCTCCACTTT. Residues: CASSEAPGGGRLNSPLHF.

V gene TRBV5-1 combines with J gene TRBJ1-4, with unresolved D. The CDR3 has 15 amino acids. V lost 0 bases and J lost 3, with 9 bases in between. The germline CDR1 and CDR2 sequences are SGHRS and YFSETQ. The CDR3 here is CASSLGSAANEKLFF. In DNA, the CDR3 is TGCGCCAGCAGCTTGGGGTCGGCAGCTAATGAAAAACTGTTTTTT.

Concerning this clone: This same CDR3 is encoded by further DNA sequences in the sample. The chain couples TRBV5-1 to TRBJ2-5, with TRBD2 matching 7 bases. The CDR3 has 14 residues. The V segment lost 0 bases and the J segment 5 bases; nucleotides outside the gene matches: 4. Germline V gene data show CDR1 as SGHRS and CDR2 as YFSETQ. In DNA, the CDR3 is TGCGCCAGCAGCTTGGCCGGAGCGGGGGAGACCCAGTACTTC. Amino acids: CASSLAGAGETQYF. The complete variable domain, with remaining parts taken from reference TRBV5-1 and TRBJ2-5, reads KAGVTQTPRYLIKTRGQQVTLSCSPISGHRSVSWYQQTPGQGLQFLFEYFSETQRNKGNFPGRFSGRQFSNSRSEMNVSTLELGDSALYLCASSLAGAGETQYFGPGTRLLVL.

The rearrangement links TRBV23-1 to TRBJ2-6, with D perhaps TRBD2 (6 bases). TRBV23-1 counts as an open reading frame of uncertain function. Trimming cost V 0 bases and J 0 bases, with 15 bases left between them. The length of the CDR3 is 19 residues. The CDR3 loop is CASSQSAKRVSSGANVLTF. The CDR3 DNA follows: TGCGCCAGCAGTCAATCCGCTAAGCGGGTCAGCTCTGGGGCCAACGTCCTGACTTTC.

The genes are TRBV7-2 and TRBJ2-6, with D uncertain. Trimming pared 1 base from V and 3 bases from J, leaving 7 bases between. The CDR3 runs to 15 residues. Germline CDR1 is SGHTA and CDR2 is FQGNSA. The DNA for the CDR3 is TGTGCCAGCAGCTTAGTCCGATATGGGGCCAACGTCCTGACTTTC. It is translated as CASSLVRYGANVLTF.

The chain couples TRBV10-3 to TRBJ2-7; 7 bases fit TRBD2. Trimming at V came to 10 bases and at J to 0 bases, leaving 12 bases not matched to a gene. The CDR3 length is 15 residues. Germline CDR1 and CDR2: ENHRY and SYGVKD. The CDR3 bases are TGTGCCACCCGAGCCCAGGGAGGGCCCTCCTACGAGCAGTACTTC. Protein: CATRAQGGPSYEQYF.

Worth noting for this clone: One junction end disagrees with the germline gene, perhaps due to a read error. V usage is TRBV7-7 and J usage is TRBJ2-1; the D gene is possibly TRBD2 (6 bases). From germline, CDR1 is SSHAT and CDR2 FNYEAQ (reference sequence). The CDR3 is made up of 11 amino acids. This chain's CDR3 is CASSNGREQFF. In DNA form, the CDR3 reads TGTGCTAGCAGCAATGGGAGGGAGCAGTTCTTC.

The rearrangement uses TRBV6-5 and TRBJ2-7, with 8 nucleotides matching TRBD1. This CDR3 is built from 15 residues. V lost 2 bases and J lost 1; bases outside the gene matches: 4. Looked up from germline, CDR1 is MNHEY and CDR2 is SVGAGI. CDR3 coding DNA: TGTGCCAGCAGTTACGGACAGGGTACTTCCTACGAGCAGTACTTC. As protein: CASSYGQGTSYEQYF.

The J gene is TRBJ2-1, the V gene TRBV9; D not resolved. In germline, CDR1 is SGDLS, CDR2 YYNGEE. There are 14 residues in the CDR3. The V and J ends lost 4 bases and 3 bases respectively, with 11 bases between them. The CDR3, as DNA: TGTGCCAGCAGCTCGGAACTAATCTACAATGAGCAGTTCTTC. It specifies CASSSELIYNEQFF. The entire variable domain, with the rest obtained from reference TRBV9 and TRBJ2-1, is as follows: DSGVTQTPKHLITATGQRVTLRCSPRSGDLSVYWYQQSLDQGLQFLIQYYNGEERAKGNILERFSAQQFPDLHSELNLSSLELGDSALYFCASSSELIYNEQFFGPGTRLTVL.

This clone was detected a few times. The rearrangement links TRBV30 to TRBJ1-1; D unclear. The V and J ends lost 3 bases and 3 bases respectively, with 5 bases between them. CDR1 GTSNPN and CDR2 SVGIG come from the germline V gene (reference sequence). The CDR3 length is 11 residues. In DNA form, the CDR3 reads TGTGCCTGGAGGGCAGACACTGAAGCTTTCTTT. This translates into CAWRADTEAFF.

CDR3 DNA sequence: TGTGCCAGTAGGCTTATGAACACTGAAGCTTTCTTT. The encoded protein is CASRLMNTEAFF. The rearrangement uses TRBV19 and TRBJ1-1; D is unclear. Germline V gives CDR1 LNHDA, CDR2 SQIVND (reference sequence). CDR3 size: 12 residues. V was clipped by 6 bases and J by 0 bases, with 5 bases between them.

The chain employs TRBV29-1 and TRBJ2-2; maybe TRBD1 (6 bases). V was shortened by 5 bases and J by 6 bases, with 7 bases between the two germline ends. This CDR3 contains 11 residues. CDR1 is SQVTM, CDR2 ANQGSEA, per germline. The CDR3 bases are TGCAGCGTTCACAGGGCCGGGGAGCTGTTTTTT. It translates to CSVHRAGELFF.

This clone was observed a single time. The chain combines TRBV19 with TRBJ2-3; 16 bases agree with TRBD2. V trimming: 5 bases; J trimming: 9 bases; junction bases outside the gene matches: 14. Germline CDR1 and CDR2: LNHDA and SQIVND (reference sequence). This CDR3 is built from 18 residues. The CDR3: CASSSGLAGGPGMATQYF. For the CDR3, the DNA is TGTGCCAGTAGTTCGGGACTAGCGGGAGGGCCTGGAATGGCGACGCAGTATTTT.

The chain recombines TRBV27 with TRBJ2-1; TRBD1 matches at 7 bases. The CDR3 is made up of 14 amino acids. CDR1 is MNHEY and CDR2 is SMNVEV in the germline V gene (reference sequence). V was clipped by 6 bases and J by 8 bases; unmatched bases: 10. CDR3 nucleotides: TGTGCCAGCAGGGCGACAGGGACGGTCCATGAGCAGTTCTTC. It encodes CASRATGTVHEQFF.

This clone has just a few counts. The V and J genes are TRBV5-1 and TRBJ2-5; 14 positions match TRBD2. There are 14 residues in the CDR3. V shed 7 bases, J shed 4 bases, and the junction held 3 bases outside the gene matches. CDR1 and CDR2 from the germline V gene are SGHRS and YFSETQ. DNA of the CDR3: TGCGCCAGCCGGGGACTAGCGGGAGTAGAGACCCAGTACTTC. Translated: CASRGLAGVETQYF. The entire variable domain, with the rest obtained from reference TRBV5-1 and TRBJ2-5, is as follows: KAGVTQTPRYLIKTRGQQVTLSCSPISGHRSVSWYQQTPGQGLQFLFEYFSETQRNKGNFPGRFSGRQFSNSRSEMNVSTLELGDSALYLCASRGLAGVETQYFGPGTRLLVL.